The sequence of this TCR beta chain was determined in a study of blood T cell repertoires in COVID-19. At the level of the study: Researchers got acute and convalescent COVID-19 samples from the United States, Italy and Spain. The analysed material was cDNA or gDNA that came from T cells, B-cell-depleted T cells, or PBMCs.

In the authors' workflow: Researchers report that nucleated cell counts were estimated from reference gene primer amplification. TCRdb keeps only in-frame clones here, not all; method: immunoSEQ multiplex PCR. That table furnishes V, J and clone size, whereas the DNA furnished D and trimming. Counted here are 80,000 or so clones, roughly 90% occurring once; the ten biggest clones make up roughly a sixth. The CDR3 extends over 11 amino acids. V trimming: 6 bases; J trimming: 5 bases; junction bases outside the gene matches: 4. In germline, CDR1 is DFQATT, CDR2 SNEGSKA (reference sequence). This TCR derives from a human donor in a cohort sampled during active COVID-19. The chain combines TRBV20-1 with TRBJ2-7; TRBD2 aligns across 7 bases. Sample: peripheral blood. This chain's CDR3 is CSARDYNEQYF. The CDR3 DNA sequence: TGCAGTGCCCGGGACTACAACGAGCAGTACTTC.